This note documents a single T cell receptor beta chain sequence. The treatment is: 15 to 20 received Ad26.COV2.S at low or high dose, single or two shots; about 5 received placebo; per-sample allocation not given. On day 63 after the first injection, vaccine and placebo recipients gave samples. Cohort 1b enrolled adults aged 18-55 years in Boston. These data come from a study of Ad26.COV2.S vaccination and SARS-CoV-2 variants. For the study at large: Donor had been placed in the Ad26.COV2.S arm of the COV1001 trial.

Germline V lookup: CDR1 MNHEY, CDR2 SVGEGT. The V end was cut by 2 bases, the J end by 7 bases, with 8 bases between. The CDR3 totals 13 residues. Using immunoSEQ multiplex PCR, the repertoire was profiled, and TCRdb retains in-frame clones only, with some absent. The sample holds over 400,000 clones; around 93% are singletons and the top ten take around 1.7%. The sample here was peripheral blood, taken in a trial of Ad26.COV2.S vaccine versus placebo. The genes are TRBV6-2 or TRBV6-3 and TRBJ1-4; D is undetermined. This sequence was found in a person aged 18-60 years who received the Ad26.COV2.S COVID-19 vaccine or a placebo. The CDR3, as DNA: TGTGCCAGCAGTTACGTCCAACCTGAAAAACTGTTTTTT. Amino acids: CASSYVQPEKLFF.